Below, one T cell receptor beta chain is given with its context. The sample comes from a study of blood T cell repertoires in COVID-19. On the study more broadly: Material from acute and convalescent COVID-19 was sourced from the United States, Italy and Spain. The cDNA or gDNA used as material had been derived from T cells, B-cell-depleted T cells, or PBMCs.

Authors' data handling: Estimates of nucleated cell counts were drawn from the amplification of reference gene primers. Data came from immunoSEQ multiplex PCR; TCRdb stores just in-frame clones and leaves some out. The V and J calls and clone size come from that table; D and trimming were worked out from the DNA. The sample lists roughly 140,000 clones, roughly 80% occurring once. Trimming cost V 9 bases and J 4 bases; bases outside gene matches: 6. The CDR3 has 14 amino acids. Germline CDR1 SGHNT, CDR2 YYREEE (reference sequence). Material for sequencing was peripheral blood. This TCR was recovered from a woman older than 75 with acute or convalescent COVID-19. This rearrangement joins TRBV5-4 to TRBJ2-7; 14 bases are shared with TRBD2. The CDR3 DNA sequence: TGTGCCACCAGGACTAGCGGGAGGTCTTACGAGCAGTACTTC. The encoded protein is CATRTSGRSYEQYF.